The entry that follows covers one TCR beta chain sequence. The antigen remains undetermined. PCR involved 60 Vbeta and 13 Jbeta primers. Original analysis: A later analysis tallied about 80 million unique TCR beta chains, about 9.9 million of them shared. The data were produced by immunoSEQ multiplex PCR, yet TCRdb's version contains in-frame clones alone and is incomplete. V and J calls and clone size are given by that table; D and trimming were obtained from the DNA. The sample has approximately 130,000 clones, about 80% seen once. The sample belongs to a study of cytomegalovirus exposure and HLA in healthy donors. Overall study results and limits: Later analysis demonstrated an association between a missense DCLRE1C variant and TCR beta V- and J-gene trimming.

The CDR3 sequence is 15 residues long. V was pared by 1 base and J by 9 bases, with 6 bases of the junction left unmatched. The germline CDR1 and CDR2 sequences are SGHNT and YENEEA. The chain links TRBV11-3 to TRBJ2-1, with TRBD2 identical over 10 bases. This TCR derives from a man aged 50 or older in good health and CMV-seronegative. Sequencing was performed on PBMCs. CDR3 region: CASSLVSSGRGEQFF. The CDR3 nucleotides read TGTGCCAGCAGCTTAGTGTCTAGCGGGAGAGGTGAGCAGTTCTTC.